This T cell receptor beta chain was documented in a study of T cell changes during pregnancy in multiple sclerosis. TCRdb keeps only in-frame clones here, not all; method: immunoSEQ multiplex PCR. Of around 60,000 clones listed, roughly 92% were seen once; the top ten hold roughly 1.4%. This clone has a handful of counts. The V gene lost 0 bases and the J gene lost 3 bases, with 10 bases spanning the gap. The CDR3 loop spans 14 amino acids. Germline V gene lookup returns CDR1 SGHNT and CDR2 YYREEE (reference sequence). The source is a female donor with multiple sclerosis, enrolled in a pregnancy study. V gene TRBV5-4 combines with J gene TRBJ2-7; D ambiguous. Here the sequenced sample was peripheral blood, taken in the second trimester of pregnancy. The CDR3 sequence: CASSLDGRLYEQYF. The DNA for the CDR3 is TGTGCCAGCAGCTTGGACGGCAGACTCTACGAGCAGTACTTC.